Reported below is one T cell receptor beta chain. Its specificity is unknown. The repertoire was sequenced with immunoSEQ multiplex PCR; TCRdb's copy has only in-frame clones and lacks some. The table has 150,000 to 200,000 clones, approximately 91% seen once. The data are from a study of T cell responses to AZD1222 COVID-19 vaccine. Study-wide results and limits: Two AZD1222 doses significantly raised spike-specific TCR breadth and depth over controls. Most donors were white British and more were female, and clonal diversity was possibly underestimated.

Combined were second doses at about 4 or about 12 weeks. The sequenced sample was peripheral blood, obtained 28 days after the second AZD1222 dose. This clonotype was obtained from an adult who received the AZD1222 COVID-19 vaccine.

The chain's CDR3 is CAFNRGEQPQHF. For the CDR3, the DNA is TGTGCCTTTAACCGGGGGGAACAGCCCCAGCATTTT. The V call is TRBV30, the J call TRBJ1-5, with D tentatively TRBD1 (5 bases). The ends were cut back, 7 bases at V and 7 bases at J, with 14 bases in the middle. This CDR3 is 12 amino acids long. CDR1 is GTSNPN and CDR2 is SVGIG in the germline V gene (reference sequence).